The entry that follows covers one TCR beta chain sequence. Its target is not known. Deletions cut 1 base from V and 10 bases from J, with 5 bases between. The CDR3 is made up of 11 amino acids. The germline CDR1 and CDR2 sequences are SNHLY and FYNNEI. These data belong to a study of cytomegalovirus exposure and HLA in healthy donors. General study points: Most TCR sequences proved rare, with some public TCRs found in many donors. The authors listed over 150 TCR beta chains as cytomegalovirus-associated. Reportedly, cytomegalovirus status was diagnosed with high sensitivity and specificity. Among the CMV-associated chains, three were confirmed in vitro as specific for CMV antigens.

The table came from immunoSEQ multiplex PCR; TCRdb's copy has only in-frame clones and leaves some out. The table shows some 120,000 clones, with approximately 94% occurring only once. Sequenced material: PBMCs. The sequence derives from a man younger than 35 in good health and CMV-seronegative. The chain has TRBV2 and TRBJ2-1, with a tentative D call TRBD2 (5 bases). CDR3: CASSEGGEQFF. The CDR3 bases are TGTGCCAGCAGTGAAGGCGGGGAGCAGTTCTTC.